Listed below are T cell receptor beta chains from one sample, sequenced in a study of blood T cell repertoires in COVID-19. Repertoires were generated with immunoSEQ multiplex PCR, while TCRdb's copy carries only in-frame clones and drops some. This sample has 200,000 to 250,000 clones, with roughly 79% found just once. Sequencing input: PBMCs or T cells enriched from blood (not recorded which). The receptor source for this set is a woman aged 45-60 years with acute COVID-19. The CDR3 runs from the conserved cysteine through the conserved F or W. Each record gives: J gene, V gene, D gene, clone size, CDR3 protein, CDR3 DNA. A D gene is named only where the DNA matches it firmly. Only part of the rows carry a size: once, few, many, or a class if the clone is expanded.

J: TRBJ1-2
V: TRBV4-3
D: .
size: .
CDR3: CASSQELANYGYTF
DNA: TGCGCCAGCAGCCAAGAACTGGCTAACTATGGCTACACCTTC

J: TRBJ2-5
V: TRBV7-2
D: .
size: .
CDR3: CASSFRGSYQETQYF
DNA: TGTGCCAGCAGCTTCAGGGGATCCTACCAAGAGACCCAGTACTTC

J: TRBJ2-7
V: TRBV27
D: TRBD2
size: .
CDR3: CASSLELAGVYEQYF
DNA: TGTGCCAGCAGTTTAGAATTAGCGGGAGTCTACGAGCAGTACTTC

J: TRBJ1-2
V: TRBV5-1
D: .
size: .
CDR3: CASSWEKGSDGYTF
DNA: TGCGCCAGCAGCTGGGAGAAAGGGTCCGACGGCTACACCTTC

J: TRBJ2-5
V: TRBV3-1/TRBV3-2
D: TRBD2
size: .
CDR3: CASSQARLGARGGSPAETQYF
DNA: TGTGCCAGCAGCCAAGCTCGGTTGGGGGCCCGGGGGGGGTCCCCCGCGGAGACCCAGTACTTC

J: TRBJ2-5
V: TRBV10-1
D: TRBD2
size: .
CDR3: CASSEPTSGEQETQYF
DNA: TGCGCCAGCAGTGAACCGACTAGCGGTGAACAAGAGACCCAGTACTTC

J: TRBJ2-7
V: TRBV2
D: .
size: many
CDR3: CASSVVPDEQYF
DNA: TGTGCCAGCAGTGTAGTTCCGGACGAGCAGTACTTC

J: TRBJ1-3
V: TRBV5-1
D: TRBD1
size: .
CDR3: CASSAGQFSGNTIYF
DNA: TGCGCCAGCAGCGCGGGACAGTTCTCTGGAAACACCATATATTTT

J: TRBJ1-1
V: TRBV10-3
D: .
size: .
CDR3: CAPRGAKNTEAFF
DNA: TGTGCCCCCCGCGGGGCAAAGAACACTGAAGCTTTCTTT

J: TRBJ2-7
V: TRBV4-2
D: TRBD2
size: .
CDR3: CASSPDLGLTYEQYF
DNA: TGTGCCAGCAGCCCAGATTTGGGACTAACCTACGAGCAGTACTTC

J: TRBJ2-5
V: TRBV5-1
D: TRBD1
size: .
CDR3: CASSPRTGPETQYF
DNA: TGCGCCAGCAGCCCGAGGACAGGGCCAGAGACCCAGTACTTC

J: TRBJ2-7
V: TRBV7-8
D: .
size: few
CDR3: CASSQGGGMHEQYF
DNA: TGTGCCAGCAGCCAAGGAGGGGGCATGCACGAGCAGTACTTC

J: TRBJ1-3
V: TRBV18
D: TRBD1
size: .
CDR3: CASSLGQGAGNTIYF
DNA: TGTGCCAGCTCACTCGGACAGGGCGCCGGAAACACCATATATTTT

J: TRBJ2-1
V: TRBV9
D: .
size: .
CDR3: CASSVVEVGGEQFF
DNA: TGTGCCAGCAGCGTAGTTGAGGTTGGGGGGGAGCAGTTCTTC

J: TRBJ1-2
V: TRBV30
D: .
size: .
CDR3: CALEAGSYGYTF
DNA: TGTGCCTTAGAGGCAGGGTCCTATGGCTACACCTTC

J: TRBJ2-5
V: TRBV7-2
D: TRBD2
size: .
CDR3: CASSSGLRGARETQYF
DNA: TGTGCCAGCAGCTCCGGATTGCGGGGGGCGCGTGAGACCCAGTACTTC

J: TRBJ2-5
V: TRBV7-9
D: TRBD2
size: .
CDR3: CASSLASGAETQYF
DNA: TGTGCCAGCAGCTTAGCTAGCGGGGCAGAGACCCAGTACTTC

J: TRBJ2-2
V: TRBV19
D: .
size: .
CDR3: CASSVERTARRTGELFF
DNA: TGTGCCAGTAGTGTGGAGAGGACAGCCCGAAGGACCGGGGAGCTGTTTTTT

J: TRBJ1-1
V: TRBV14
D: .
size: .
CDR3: CASSSQGIGPTEAFF
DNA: TGTGCCAGCAGCTCCCAGGGGATAGGTCCCACTGAAGCTTTCTTT

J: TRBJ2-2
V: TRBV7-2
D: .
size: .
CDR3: CASSFQKSGTGELFF
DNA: TGTGCCAGCAGCTTTCAAAAGTCGGGGACCGGGGAGCTGTTTTTT

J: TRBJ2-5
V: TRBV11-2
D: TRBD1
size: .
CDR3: CASGPTGVGQETQYF
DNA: TGTGCCAGCGGACCGACAGGGGTGGGCCAAGAGACCCAGTACTTC

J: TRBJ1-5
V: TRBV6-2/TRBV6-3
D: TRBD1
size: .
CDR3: CASSTLSTGGTNQPQHF
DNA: TGTGCCAGCAGTACCCTCTCGACAGGGGGCACCAATCAGCCCCAGCATTTT

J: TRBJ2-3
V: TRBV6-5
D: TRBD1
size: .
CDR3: CASSYSRTGITDTQYF
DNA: TGTGCCAGCAGTTACTCGCGGACAGGGATCACAGATACGCAGTATTTT

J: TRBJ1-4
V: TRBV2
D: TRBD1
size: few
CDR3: CASREQGAGEKLFF
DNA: TGTGCCAGCAGGGAACAGGGGGCAGGCGAAAAACTGTTTTTT

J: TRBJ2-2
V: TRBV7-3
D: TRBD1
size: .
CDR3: CASSPQGARSGELFF
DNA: TGTGCCAGCAGTCCCCAGGGGGCGCGATCCGGGGAGCTGTTTTTT

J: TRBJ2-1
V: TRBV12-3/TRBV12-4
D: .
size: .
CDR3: CASSSGGLYEQFF
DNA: TGTGCCAGCAGTTCGGGGGGCCTATACGAGCAGTTCTTC

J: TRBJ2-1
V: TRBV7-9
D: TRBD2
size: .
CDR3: CASSDPGLAGGNEQFF
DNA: TGTGCCAGCAGCGACCCGGGACTAGCGGGAGGCAATGAGCAGTTCTTC

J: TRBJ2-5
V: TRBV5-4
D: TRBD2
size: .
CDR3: CASSLIQLAGGPGETQYF
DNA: TGTGCCAGCAGCTTGATCCAACTAGCGGGAGGGCCTGGGGAGACCCAGTACTTC

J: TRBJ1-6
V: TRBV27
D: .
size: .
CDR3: CASRYTTGSPLHF
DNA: TGTGCCAGCAGGTATACTACGGGTTCACCCCTCCACTTT

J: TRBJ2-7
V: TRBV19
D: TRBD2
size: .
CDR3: CASRTSGSEQYF
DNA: TGTGCCAGTAGGACTAGCGGGAGCGAGCAGTACTTC

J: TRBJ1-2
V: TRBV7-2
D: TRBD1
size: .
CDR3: CASSLMGQGGGYTF
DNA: TGTGCCAGCAGCTTAATGGGACAGGGAGGTGGCTACACCTTC

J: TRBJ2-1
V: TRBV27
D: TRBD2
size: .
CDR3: CASSLREGNEQFF
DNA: TGTGCCAGCAGTTTGCGGGAGGGCAATGAGCAGTTCTTC

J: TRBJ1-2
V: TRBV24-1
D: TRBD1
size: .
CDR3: CATSDQRQGYGYTF
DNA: TGTGCCACCAGTGATCAAAGACAGGGCTATGGCTACACCTTC

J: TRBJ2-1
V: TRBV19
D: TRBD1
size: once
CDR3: CASSFNSGGQGLYNEQFF
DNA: TGTGCCAGTAGTTTCAACTCCGGAGGACAGGGGTTGTACAATGAGCAGTTCTTC

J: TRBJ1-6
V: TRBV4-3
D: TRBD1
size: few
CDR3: CASSQGLDRGRTPLHF
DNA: TGCGCCAGCAGCCAAGGACTGGACAGGGGGCGGACACCCCTCCACTTT

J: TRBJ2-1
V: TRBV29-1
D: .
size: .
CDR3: CSSVGLATYNEQFF
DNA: TGCAGCTCCGTCGGATTAGCCACCTACAATGAGCAGTTCTTC

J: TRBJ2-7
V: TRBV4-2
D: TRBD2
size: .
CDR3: CASSSSGRYSYEQYF
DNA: TGTGCCAGCAGCTCTAGCGGGAGGTACTCCTACGAGCAGTACTTC

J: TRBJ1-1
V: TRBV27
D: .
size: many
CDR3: CASSPQAGNTEAFF
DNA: TGTGCCAGCAGCCCGCAGGCGGGGAACACTGAAGCTTTCTTT

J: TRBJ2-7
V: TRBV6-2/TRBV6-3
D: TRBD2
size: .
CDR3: CASSYTSGPYEQYF
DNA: TGTGCCAGCAGTTATACTAGCGGGCCCTACGAGCAGTACTTC

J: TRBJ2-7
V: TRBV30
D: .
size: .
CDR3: CALRQYSYEQYF
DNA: TGTGCCCTACGACAGTACTCCTACGAGCAGTACTTC

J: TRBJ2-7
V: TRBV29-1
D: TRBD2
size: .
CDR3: CSVQSGLAGTSYEQYF
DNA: TGCAGCGTACAATCGGGGTTAGCGGGAACCTCCTACGAGCAGTACTTC

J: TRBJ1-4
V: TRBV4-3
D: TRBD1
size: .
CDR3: CASRRTGVVSEKLFF
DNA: TGCGCCAGCAGGAGGACAGGGGTAGTAAGTGAAAAACTGTTTTTT

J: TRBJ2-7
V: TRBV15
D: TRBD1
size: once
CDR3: CATSRGTGDATYEQYF
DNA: TGTGCCACCAGCAGGGGGACAGGGGACGCTACCTACGAGCAGTACTTC

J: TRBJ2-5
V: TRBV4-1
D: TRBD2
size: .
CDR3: CASSQRRIAGGPDETQYF
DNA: TGCGCCAGCAGCCAACGGCGTATAGCGGGAGGGCCTGATGAGACCCAGTACTTC

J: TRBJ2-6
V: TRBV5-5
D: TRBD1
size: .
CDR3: CASGRQGGSGANVLTF
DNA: TGTGCCAGCGGACGACAGGGGGGCTCTGGGGCCAACGTCCTGACTTTC

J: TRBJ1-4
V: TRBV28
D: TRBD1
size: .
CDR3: CASSLRGPTNEKLFF
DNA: TGTGCCAGCAGTCTTAGGGGGCCCACTAATGAAAAACTGTTTTTT

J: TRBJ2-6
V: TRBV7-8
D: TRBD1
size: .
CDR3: CASRQTGGLGGANVLTF
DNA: TGTGCCAGCAGACAGACAGGGGGCCTAGGTGGGGCCAACGTCCTGACTTTC

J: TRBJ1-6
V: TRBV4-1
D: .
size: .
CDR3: CASSQERRGGPYNSPLHF
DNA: TGCGCCAGCAGCCAGGAACGTCGTGGAGGTCCCTATAATTCACCCCTCCACTTT

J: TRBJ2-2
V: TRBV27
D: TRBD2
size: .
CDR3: CASSLALTSGRRTGELFF
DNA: TGTGCCAGCAGTTTAGCTTTGACTAGCGGGAGACGAACCGGGGAGCTGTTTTTT

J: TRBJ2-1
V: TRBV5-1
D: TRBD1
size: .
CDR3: CASSLRQGSSYNEQFF
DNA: TGCGCCAGCAGCCTCAGACAGGGGAGCTCCTACAATGAGCAGTTCTTC

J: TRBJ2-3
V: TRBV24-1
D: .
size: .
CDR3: CAVSTGDTQYF
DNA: TGTGCCGTCTCCACGGGAGATACGCAGTATTTT

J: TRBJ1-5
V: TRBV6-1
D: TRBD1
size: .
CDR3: CASSEQGQGGDQPQHF
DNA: TGTGCCAGCAGTGAACAAGGACAGGGGGGAGATCAGCCCCAGCATTTT

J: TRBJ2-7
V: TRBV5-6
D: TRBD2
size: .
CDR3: CASSLKTSGVHREYF
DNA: TGTGCCAGCAGCTTGAAGACTAGCGGAGTTCACCGGGAGTACTTC

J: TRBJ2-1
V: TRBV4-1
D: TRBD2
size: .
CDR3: CASSQDRPSGVLSYNEQFF
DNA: TGCGCCAGCAGCCAAGATAGGCCTAGCGGGGTCCTCTCCTACAATGAGCAGTTCTTC

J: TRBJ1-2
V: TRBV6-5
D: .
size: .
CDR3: CASTPGGAVYGYTF
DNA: TGTGCCAGCACACCTGGCGGAGCAGTCTATGGCTACACCTTC

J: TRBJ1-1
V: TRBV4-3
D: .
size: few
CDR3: CASRAYAGVNTEAFF
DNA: TGCGCCAGCAGGGCGTACGCAGGGGTGAACACTGAAGCTTTCTTT